These 25 T cell receptor beta chains came from one sample sequenced in a study of cytomegalovirus exposure and HLA in healthy donors (dated by TCRdb to the late 2010s). The method was the immunoSEQ multiplex PCR assay. For the multiplex PCR, a mixture combining 60 forward primers for TCR Vbeta segments and 13 reverse primers for TCR Jbeta segments was used. In TCRdb, the immuneACCESS table is reduced to in-frame sequences with V and J assigned. These tables do not hold every clone; where another copy was compared, an unresolved V gene accounts for under half, and the others remain unexplained. Within this sample are approximately 160,000 clones, with about 70% of them counted one time only. The ten largest clonotypes hold 4.5% of the sample. The sample comprised PBMCs. These receptors were obtained from a woman younger than 30 in good health and CMV-seropositive.

The chain links TRBV5-5 to TRBJ1-1; D gene ambiguous. CDR1 and CDR2 (germline): SGHKS, YYEKEE (reference sequence). The CDR3 runs to 11 residues. V was pared by 4 bases and J by 11 bases, with 12 bases between. The CDR3 here is CASSQRMSAFF. DNA of the CDR3: TGTGCCAGCAGCCAGAGGATGTCGGCTTTCTTT. Full variable domain (remainder filled in from reference TRBV5-5 and TRBJ1-1): DAGVTQSPTHLIKTRGQQVTLRCSPISGHKSVSWYQQVLGQGPQFIFQYYEKEERGRGNFPDRFSARQFPNYSSELNVNALLLGDSALYLCASSQRMSAFFGQGTRLTVV.

Details on this clone: Other DNA sequences in this sample translate to the same CDR3. The chain combines TRBV14 with TRBJ1-6; maybe TRBD1 (5 bases). Per the germline V gene, CDR1 is SGHDN and CDR2 is FVKESK. The length of the CDR3 is 15 residues. V was trimmed by 3 bases and J by 4 bases, leaving 10 bases between them. The CDR3 loop is CASSHLGTYNSPLHF. In nucleotides, the CDR3 is TGTGCCAGCAGCCACCTTGGGACTTATAATTCACCCCTCCACTTT.

The rearrangement uses TRBV19 and TRBJ1-2; 8 positions match TRBD1. Looked up from germline, CDR1 is LNHDA and CDR2 is SQIVND (reference sequence). V shed 7 bases, J shed 4 bases, and the junction held 11 bases outside the gene matches. CDR3 size: 15 residues. The CDR3 here is CASKDQGQDPYGYTF. DNA for the CDR3: TGTGCCAGTAAAGACCAGGGACAGGACCCCTATGGCTACACCTTC.

The rearrangement uses TRBV5-8 and TRBJ2-2; no definite D call. V dropped 4 bases and J dropped 5 bases, with 15 bases sitting between them. The germline V gene encodes CDR1 SGHTS and CDR2 YDEGEE. The CDR3 has 15 residues. CDR3 nucleotide sequence: TGTGCCAGCAGCACCGACCTGATGAGGACCGGGGAGCTGTTTTTT. The encoded protein is CASSTDLMRTGELFF.

There are a few counts of this clone. This chain links TRBV6-5 with TRBJ1-2; D unresolved. This CDR3 contains 13 residues. Germline V lookup: CDR1 MNHEY, CDR2 SVGAGI. V shed 10 bases and J shed 4 bases, with 16 bases lying between them. DNA of the CDR3: TGTGCCACTTCGAAGTCCCTAAGCTATGGCTACACCTTC. Protein product: CATSKSLSYGYTF.

This clone appeared once. Written as DNA, the CDR3 is TGTGCCAGCAGTAACCCTCCCCCGGGGCAGTTCTTC. It is translated as CASSNPPPGQFF. The chain couples TRBV2 to TRBJ2-1, with no clear D. The germline V gene has CDR1 SNHLY and CDR2 FYNNEI. CDR3 length: 12 residues. V shed 5 bases and J shed 12 bases, with 14 bases lying between them.

V is TRBV5-1 and J is TRBJ1-2, with D perhaps TRBD1 (5 bases). The CDR3 has 15 amino acids. The V gene lost 1 base and the J gene lost 5 bases, with 15 bases spanning the gap. Germline V gives CDR1 SGHRS, CDR2 YFSETQ. Here the CDR3 DNA reads TGCGCCAGCAGCTTGATGCAGGGCAACGGTTATGGCTACACCTTC. Protein sequence: CASSLMQGNGYGYTF.

The chain employs TRBV7-9 and TRBJ2-1, with 8 bases matching TRBD2. From germline, CDR1 is SEHNR and CDR2 FQNEAQ (reference sequence). The CDR3 length is 15 residues. Losses at the gene ends were 2 bases for V and 7 bases for J; bases not matched to a gene: 7. This CDR3 reads CASSLSAGVRNEQFF. DNA for the CDR3: TGTGCCAGCAGCTTATCAGCGGGAGTGCGGAATGAGCAGTTCTTC.

The chain carries TRBV7-9 and TRBJ1-2, with 8 bases fitting TRBD1. CDR3 size: 14 residues. The germline gives CDR1 SEHNR, CDR2 FQNEAQ (reference sequence). The J segment lost 1 base and the V segment lost 5 bases, leaving 3 bases of the junction unmatched. DNA for the CDR3: TGTGCCAGCAGCCCGGGACAGGTTAACTATGGCTACACCTTC. It translates to CASSPGQVNYGYTF.

The chain links TRBV28 to TRBJ2-3; perhaps TRBD2 as D (6 bases). CDR1 MDHEN and CDR2 SYDVKM come from the germline V gene. Deletions cut 6 bases from V and 1 base from J, with 8 bases between. The CDR3 covers 13 residues. CDR3 bases: TGTGCCAGCAGGACGGGAGGCACAGATACGCAGTATTTT. Amino acids: CASRTGGTDTQYF.

The chain uses TRBV7-6 and TRBJ2-7, with D possibly being TRBD1 (5 bases). The V and J ends lost 3 bases and 5 bases respectively, with 14 bases between them. The CDR3 contains 14 residues. CDR1 is SGHVS and CDR2 is FNYEAQ in the germline V gene. Written as DNA, the CDR3 is TGTGCCAGCAGCTTGGCAGGGAAGTCCAACGAGCAGTACTTC. This encodes CASSLAGKSNEQYF.

There are a few counts of this clone. J is TRBJ2-7 and V is TRBV29-1, with 9 positions matching TRBD1. There are 14 residues in the CDR3. CDR1 SQVTM and CDR2 ANQGSEA come from the germline V gene. Losses at the gene ends were 6 bases for V and 3 bases for J; bases not matched to a gene: 9. The DNA for the CDR3 is TGCAGCGTAAGGACAGGGGAGTTTGGCTACGAGCAGTACTTC. This gives the protein CSVRTGEFGYEQYF.

V and J are TRBV4-1 and TRBJ1-5; D is perhaps TRBD1 (6 bases). The V gene's germline CDR1 is MGHRA and CDR2 YSYEKL. V was trimmed by 1 base and J by 4 bases, leaving 11 bases between them. The CDR3 spans 15 residues. The CDR3 protein is CASSQGDRLNQPQHF. The CDR3 DNA sequence: TGCGCCAGCAGCCAAGGAGACAGGTTGAATCAGCCCCAGCATTTT.

This rearrangement joins TRBV30 to TRBJ2-7; D is ambiguous. CDR1 and CDR2 from the germline V gene are GTSNPN and SVGIG (reference sequence). CDR3 length: 12 amino acids. Trimming pared 4 bases from V and 6 bases from J, leaving 13 bases between. The CDR3 DNA reads as TGTGCCTGGAAAGGCAGGCCGAGCGAGCAGTACTTC. This codes for CAWKGRPSEQYF.

The chain is built from TRBV30 and TRBJ2-5; TRBD2 might be the D (5 bases). The end of the DNA fits TRBJ2-7 better, so the J call may be wrong. CDR3 length: 14 amino acids. Germline V gene sequence: CDR1 GTSNPN, CDR2 SVGIG (reference sequence). For the CDR3, the DNA is TGTGCCTGGAGCCCCCGACGGGGTCTTTACGAGCAGTACTTC. Its protein product is CAWSPRRGLYEQYF.

V gene TRBV27 combines with J gene TRBJ2-3; 7 bases agree with TRBD1. The length of the CDR3 is 16 residues. V shed 0 bases and J 0 bases; nucleotides not matched to a gene: 3. Per the germline V gene, CDR1 is MNHEY and CDR2 is SMNVEV (reference sequence). In nucleotides, the CDR3 is TGTGCCAGCAGTTTATCAGGGGGCGATAGCACAGATACGCAGTATTTT. This sequence encodes CASSLSGGDSTDTQYF.

The rearrangement joins TRBV5-1 to TRBJ1-6; D ambiguous. This CDR3 has 15 amino acids. Looked up from germline, CDR1 is SGHRS and CDR2 is YFSETQ. Trimming took off 6 bases at V and 7 bases at J, with 17 bases between the two ends. DNA for the CDR3: TGCGCCAGCACCCCAAGAGGGCCCGGCAATTCACCCCTCCACTTT. This encodes CASTPRGPGNSPLHF.

J is TRBJ2-3 and V is TRBV5-4, with 8 bases lining up with TRBD2. This CDR3 has 13 residues. The V segment lost 2 bases and the J segment 4 bases; nucleotides outside the gene matches: 0. The V gene's germline CDR1 is SGHNT and CDR2 YYREEE (reference sequence). CDR3: CASSFGGADTQYF. The CDR3 bases are TGTGCCAGCAGCTTCGGGGGGGCAGATACGCAGTATTTT.

J is TRBJ2-2 and V is TRBV30; D is possibly TRBD1 (6 bases). Germline CDR1 GTSNPN, CDR2 SVGIG (reference sequence). The V end was cut by 0 bases, the J end by 5 bases, with 7 bases between. The CDR3 loop spans 13 amino acids. The DNA of the CDR3 is TGTGCCTGGAGTGTGGGGACAACCGGGGAGCTGTTTTTT. Translation: CAWSVGTTGELFF.

The chain couples TRBV19 to TRBJ2-7, with D possibly being TRBD1 (6 bases). CDR1 is LNHDA and CDR2 is SQIVND in the germline V gene (reference sequence). This CDR3 has 14 amino acids. V dropped 10 bases and J dropped 2 bases, with 18 bases sitting between them. The CDR3 reads CAIRGWGTTYEQYF. The CDR3 nucleotides are TGTGCCATAAGGGGGTGGGGAACGACCTACGAGCAGTACTTC.

The chain uses TRBV30 and TRBJ1-6, with unresolved D. The germline gives CDR1 GTSNPN, CDR2 SVGIG (reference sequence). Trimming left V 5 bases short and J 14 bases short, with 10 bases between. The CDR3 is made up of 10 amino acids. The CDR3 DNA sequence: TGTGCCTGGGGGCGGGTTTCCCTCCACTTT. Protein: CAWGRVSLHF.

The chain uses TRBV11-2 and TRBJ1-1; 7 nucleotides line up with TRBD1. CDR3 length equals 15 residues. CDR1 SGHAT and CDR2 FQNNGV come from the germline V gene. With 5 bases clipped from V and 8 bases from J, the junction kept 14 bases outside the gene matches. The CDR3 here is CASSVPGTEQKEAFF. The DNA for the CDR3 is TGTGCCAGCAGCGTTCCCGGGACAGAACAAAAAGAAGCTTTCTTT.

This clone was found once. V is TRBV2 and J is TRBJ2-3; D remains ambiguous. Looked up from germline, CDR1 is SNHLY and CDR2 is FYNNEI. The CDR3 totals 11 residues. The germline V and J ends were trimmed by 2 bases and 6 bases, with 3 bases remaining between them. CDR3 amino acids: CASSERDTQYF. The CDR3 DNA reads TGTGCCAGCAGTGAACGGGATACGCAGTATTTT.

There are a few counts of this clone. For the CDR3, the DNA is TGTGCCACCCGTAGCGGAGGGGGAGGGACAGATACGCAGTATTTT. This encodes CATRSGGGGTDTQYF. The V gene is TRBV19, the J gene TRBJ2-3; D is perhaps TRBD2 (7 bases). The ends were cut back, 10 bases at V and 3 bases at J, with 20 bases in the middle. This CDR3 is 15 amino acids long. Germline V gene lookup returns CDR1 LNHDA and CDR2 SQIVND (reference sequence).

The chain joins TRBV4-1 to TRBJ1-2; TRBD1 matches at 8 bases. The CDR3 consists of 18 residues. The germline V gene encodes CDR1 MGHRA and CDR2 YSYEKL. V shed 1 base and J 7 bases; nucleotides not matched to a gene: 17. As DNA, the CDR3 is TGCGCCAGCAGCCAAGGGGCCAGGGGGCGAGGGGTAAGAAGTGGCTACACCTTC. Encoded protein: CASSQGARGRGVRSGYTF.